Sequencing of this T cell receptor (beta chain) was carried out in a study of chemoradiotherapy in HPV16-positive cancers. Germline CDR1 and CDR2: MNHEY and SVGAGI. The V end was cut by 2 bases, the J end by 5 bases, with 12 bases between. The CDR3 length is 15 residues. Sequenced by immunoSEQ multiplex PCR; TCRdb stores in-frame clones only, minus some. Of 10,000 to 15,000 clones listed, approximately 80% were seen once; the top ten hold 1.1% to 1.5%. This specimen was taken from a patient who underwent chemoradiotherapy. The receptor was isolated from a human donor with HPV-associated anogenital cancer. The chain links TRBV6-5 to TRBJ2-2; possible D gene TRBD1, 5 bases. The CDR3 is CASSYDQRGTGELFF. The CDR3 DNA reads TGTGCCAGCAGTTACGATCAAAGGGGAACCGGGGAGCTGTTTTTT.